Each of the 7 T cell receptor beta chains below was sequenced from the same sample in a study of CXCR3-negative and CXCR3-positive naive CD8 T cells. It was by 5' RACE with UMI labels that the TRB cDNA libraries were prepared. One entry per CDR3 protein, without DNA, is what TCRdb gives after re-calling the 5' RACE reads. Its table records over 70,000 distinct CDR3 sequences. The sample taken for sequencing was naive CXCR3- CD8+ T cells from blood. As to subset: CD45RO-CCR7+CD27+CD95- naive CD8+ T cells lacking CXCR3 (TNR3-). The source of these receptors is a human donor in good health. Some clones in this sample may be carry-over from other donors' samples.

CDR3 sequence reads: CASSEAQGPAYEQYF. This rearrangement joins TRBV2 to TRBJ2-7; TCRdb indicates TRBD2, and absent DNA this call remains unverified. CDR1 is SNHLY and CDR2 is FYNNEI in the germline V gene. The CDR3 totals 15 residues.

CDR3 protein: CSAREGRTGPSYEQYF. This chain joins TRBV20-1 and TRBJ2-7; the D call from TCRdb, TRBD1, cannot be confirmed without DNA. The CDR3 is 16 amino acids. CDR1 is DFQATT, CDR2 SNEGSKA, per germline (reference sequence).

J is TRBJ1-5 and V is TRBV12-3 or TRBV12-4. This CDR3 region has 12 residues. CDR3 loop: CASRATNQPQHF.

The rearrangement links TRBV7-9 to TRBJ2-2; TCRdb's D call, TRBD2, is unchecked because there is no DNA. This CDR3 has 16 residues. The germline gives CDR1 SEHNR, CDR2 FQNEAQ (reference sequence). The CDR3 protein is CASSLFLAGNTGELFF.

This chain links TRBV6-5 with TRBJ2-1; TCRdb outputs TRBD2, but without DNA this stays unchecked. Germline CDR1 and CDR2: MNHEY and SVGAGI. The CDR3 runs 15 residues. The CDR3 loop is CASSYDGGGNNEQFF.

The CDR3 sequence is CASSLAGRGAGSPLHF. V and J are TRBV7-2 and TRBJ1-6; with no DNA, the TCRdb D assignment of TRBD1 cannot be verified. The CDR3 is 16 residues long. Germline assignment: CDR1 SGHTA and CDR2 FQGNSA.

This chain connects TRBV15 to TRBJ2-3; TCRdb designates TRBD1, a call that cannot be tested without DNA. This CDR3 contains 15 residues. In germline, CDR1 is LNHNV, CDR2 YYDKDF (reference sequence). The CDR3 spells CATSSRQGAWDTQYF.